This T cell receptor (beta chain) derives from a study of shared T cell receptors in the human thymus. This CDR3 has 18 amino acids. V was pared by 3 bases and J by 6 bases, with 9 bases of the junction left unmatched. Germline CDR1 is SGHDT and CDR2 is YYEEEE. The method was immunoSEQ multiplex PCR; TCRdb's version includes in-frame clones alone and lacks a portion of them. Altogether hundreds of thousands of clones are present, approximately 85% being singletons, with the ten largest covering roughly 0.01%. These data were also reused for a study on human thymus T cells. That paper states: Serving as donors were healthy Finnish infants, each of whom was having open corrective surgery for congenital heart defects. During corrective heart surgery, resections were taken, and the thymus tissue came from them. As related research reported, thymic repertoires overlapped highly among unrelated individuals.

The sequence was collected from a girl in the first two years of life with a congenital heart defect. This rearrangement joins TRBV5-6 to TRBJ2-2; 15 nucleotides match TRBD2. The material sequenced was thymocytes. CDR3 bases: TGTGCCAGCAGCTCGGGACTAGCGGGGGGAGTTGGGGCCGGGGAGCTGTTTTTT. It specifies CASSSGLAGGVGAGELFF.